A single sample gave rise to the 27 T cell receptor beta chains below, sequenced in a study of T cells in Graves' hyperthyroidism and ophthalmopathy (dated by TCRdb to between 2018 and 2020). The protocol used for the library was multiplex PCR. Sequencing took place on an Illumina HiSeq 2000. The TCR beta CDR3 regions were amplified from RNA transcripts. A first-round RT-PCR of the TCR CDR3 used the HTBI primer set with the Qiagen OneStep RT-PCR kit. Using fastp trimming at Q25 and MiXCR clonotype assembly, TCRdb reanalyzed the public sequencing data and kept in-frame beta chains. Under each unique CDR3 protein, matching rows form one entry showing the most common genes and DNA. The sample table records 500,000 to 550,000 distinct CDR3 sequences; nearly 20% of these occur just once. The ten largest clones add up to about 50% of the sample. Sequenced sample: blood. The receptors were sampled from a man aged 35 to 55 with Graves' ophthalmopathy.

There are many counts of this clonotype. V and J are TRBV10-3 and TRBJ2-5, with D tentatively TRBD1 (6 bases). This CDR3 comprises 17 residues. V lost 3 bases, J lost 0 bases, and 17 bases lay in between. Germline V CDR1 and CDR2: ENHRY, SYGVKD. CDR3: CAISEGQMGTYQETQYF. The CDR3 DNA sequence: TGTGCCATCAGTGAAGGACAGATGGGGACGTACCAAGAGACCCAGTACTTC.

In its sample, this clonotype was seen a few times. V gene TRBV5-1 combines with J gene TRBJ2-2, with 12 bases lining up with TRBD1. Trimming removed 1 base from V and 0 bases from J; junction bases left unmatched: 4. The CDR3 sequence is 18 residues long. CDR1 and CDR2 (germline): SGHRS, YFSETQ. CDR3 sequence: CASSLTGTGGSNTGELFF. The CDR3 bases are TGCGCCAGCAGCTTGACCGGGACAGGGGGCTCGAACACCGGGGAGCTGTTTTTT.

This clonotype was recorded at least ten times. The chain combines TRBV5-1 with TRBJ1-1, with D perhaps matching TRBD1 (6 bases). V lost 1 base to trimming and J lost 6 bases, with 13 bases between them. The CDR3 totals 14 residues. Germline CDR1 SGHRS, CDR2 YFSETQ. CDR3 sequence reads: CASSLTGLRAEAFF. In DNA form, the CDR3 reads TGCGCCAGCAGCTTGACAGGGCTGAGGGCTGAAGCTTTCTTT.

The gene calls are TRBV28 and TRBJ1-2, with D hard to call. V was shortened by 1 base and J by 4 bases, with 10 bases between the two germline ends. Per germline, CDR1 MDHEN and CDR2 SYDVKM. This CDR3 is built from 14 residues. As DNA, the CDR3 is TGTGCCAGCAGTTTATTCGGGGAGGGCTATGGCTACACCTTC. Translating it yields CASSLFGEGYGYTF.

This clonotype occurred many times. The chain joins TRBV5-1 to TRBJ2-1, with D perhaps matching TRBD1 (5 bases). V was pared by 3 bases and J by 9 bases, with 13 bases between. This CDR3 has 13 residues. The V gene's germline CDR1 is SGHRS and CDR2 YFSETQ. The CDR3 here is CASSYVYQGEQFF. The DNA for the CDR3 is TGCGCCAGCAGCTATGTATACCAGGGTGAGCAGTTCTTC.

This clonotype was counted a few times. The chain links TRBV28 to TRBJ1-3, with unresolved D. The CDR3 loop spans 14 amino acids. With 1 base removed from V and 4 bases from J, the gap between germline ends came to 8 bases. Germline-derived CDR1 and CDR2 are MDHEN and SYDVKM. The CDR3 here is CASSLLGAGNTIYF. The CDR3 DNA sequence: TGTGCCAGCAGTTTATTGGGAGCCGGAAACACCATATATTTT.

This clonotype was seen a handful of times. The V call is TRBV2, the J call TRBJ1-3, with unresolved D. Trimming took 3 bases from V and 1 from J, leaving 7 bases between them. This CDR3 contains 14 residues. CDR1 and CDR2 from the germline V gene are SNHLY and FYNNEI. Here the CDR3 reads CASSDTASGNTIYF. CDR3 nucleotide sequence: TGTGCCAGCAGTGACACAGCGTCTGGAAACACCATATATTTT.

This clonotype came up a few times. The rearrangement uses TRBV20-1 and TRBJ2-1; tentative D call: TRBD2 (6 bases). Germline V lookup: CDR1 DFQATT, CDR2 SNEGSKA (reference sequence). The V end was cut by 0 bases, the J end by 15 bases, with 12 bases between. The CDR3 is 11 amino acids. CDR3 amino acids: CSARDETEGFF. In DNA form, the CDR3 reads TGCAGTGCTAGAGATGAAACGGAGGGGTTCTTC.

V is TRBV6-1 and J is TRBJ1-2, with D maybe TRBD1 (6 bases). The CDR3 loop spans 17 amino acids. Germline assignment: CDR1 MNHNS and CDR2 SASEGT. V was cut by 7 bases and J by 0 bases, with 21 bases left in between. The DNA of the CDR3 is TGTGCCAGCACCCTATCCGGACAGCGCCCTCCTAACTATGGCTACACCTTC. Amino acids: CASTLSGQRPPNYGYTF.

V is TRBV30 and J is TRBJ1-2; D is unclear. This CDR3 contains 13 residues. V gave up 2 bases and J gave up 2 bases, with 9 bases separating them. The germline V gene has CDR1 GTSNPN and CDR2 SVGIG (reference sequence). The CDR3 region has the DNA TGTGCCTGGAGTCCCACGGAGAACTATGGCTACACCTTC. This gives the protein CAWSPTENYGYTF. Filled out from reference TRBV30 and TRBJ1-2, the complete variable domain reads SQTIHQWPATLVQPVGSPLSLECTVEGTSNPNLYWYRQAAGRGLQLLFYSVGIGQISSEVPQNLSASRPQDRQFILSSKKLLLSDSGFYLCAWSPTENYGYTFGSGTRLTVV.

The chain is built from TRBV6-1 and TRBJ2-1; the D gene is possibly TRBD1 (5 bases). Germline loops: CDR1 MNHNS, CDR2 SASEGT. With 7 bases removed from V and 9 bases from J, the gap between germline ends came to 25 bases. The CDR3 length is 16 residues. This chain's CDR3 is CASIRGSPSRRGEQFF. DNA for the CDR3: TGTGCCAGCATTAGGGGCTCCCCCTCCCGTAGGGGTGAGCAGTTCTTC.

The chain has TRBV2 and TRBJ2-1; no clear D. The CDR3 spans 14 residues. Per the germline V gene, CDR1 is SNHLY and CDR2 is FYNNEI. V was pared by 4 bases and J by 0 bases, with 7 bases between. CDR3 DNA: TGTGCCAGCAGTGGACGGACCTCCTACAATGAGCAGTTCTTC. Translating it yields CASSGRTSYNEQFF.

This clonotype was counted at least ten times. This chain joins TRBV12-5 and TRBJ2-5, with TRBD1 matching 11 bases. The V and J ends lost 2 bases and 1 base, in that order; junction bases with no gene match: 15. The germline V gene has CDR1 LGHNT and CDR2 FRNRAP. There are 20 residues in the CDR3. The CDR3 loop is CASGLSRGQGAGELQETQYF. CDR3 DNA: TGTGCTAGTGGTTTGTCCCGAGGACAGGGGGCGGGAGAACTCCAAGAGACCCAGTACTTC.

A few counts support this clonotype. The V and J genes are TRBV18 and TRBJ2-4; unclear D gene. CDR1 and CDR2 from the germline V gene are KGHSH and LQKENI. V shed 6 bases and J shed 0 bases, with 9 bases lying between them. The CDR3 spans 14 residues. CDR3 DNA sequence: TGTGCCAGCTCTCCCGAACTAGCCAAAAACATTCAGTACTTC. Protein sequence: CASSPELAKNIQYF. Combining the CDR3 with reference TRBV18 and TRBJ2-4 gives the whole variable domain NAGVMQNPRHLVRRRGQEARLRCSPMKGHSHVYWYRQLPEEGLKFMVYLQKENIIDESGMPKERFSAEFPKEGPSILRIQQVVRGDSAAYFCASSPELAKNIQYFGAGTRLSVL.

This clonotype was counted a few times. The chain couples TRBV5-1 to TRBJ2-1; D call uncertain. V was clipped by 5 bases and J by 8 bases, with 11 bases between them. The V gene's germline CDR1 is SGHRS and CDR2 YFSETQ. This CDR3 has 12 residues. CDR3 nucleotide sequence: TGCGCCAGCAGACTACAAAGGGATGAGCAGTTCTTC. Translating it yields CASRLQRDEQFF.

On this clonotype itself: One junction end does not reproduce the germline sequence, and a read error may be involved. Here the CDR3 reads CASSQGQGKVLDTGELLF. The DNA of the CDR3 is TGTGCCAGCAGCCAAGGTCAGGGGAAAGTGCTCGACACCGGGGAGCTGCTTTTT. V and J are TRBV3-1 and TRBJ2-2, with a possible D match to TRBD1 (6 bases). This CDR3 has 18 residues. CDR1 and CDR2 from the germline V gene are LGHDT and YNNKEL (reference sequence).

This chain uses TRBV5-1 with TRBJ2-5, with D perhaps being TRBD1 or TRBD2 (6 bases each). Germline V gene sequence: CDR1 SGHRS, CDR2 YFSETQ. Between the trimmed V and J ends, which lost 5 bases and 4 bases, there was a span of 12 bases. This CDR3 has 13 amino acids. CDR3 residues: CASRHGGGETQYF. The DNA of the CDR3 is TGCGCCAGCAGACACGGGGGCGGAGAGACCCAGTACTTC. The full variable domain, with the rest looked up from reference TRBV5-1 and TRBJ2-5, is KAGVTQTPRYLIKTRGQQVTLSCSPISGHRSVSWYQQTPGQGLQFLFEYFSETQRNKGNFPGRFSGRQFSNSRSEMNVSTLELGDSALYLCASRHGGGETQYFGPGTRLLVL.

The CDR3 DNA reads TGTGCCAGCAGTTCCGGGGGAGGCTTCAATCAGCCCCAGCATTTT. As protein: CASSSGGGFNQPQHF. The chain recombines TRBV6-1 with TRBJ1-5, with D possibly TRBD1 on 5 matching bases. Trimming pared 5 bases from V and 3 bases from J, leaving 14 bases between. The CDR3 length is 15 residues. Germline V gives CDR1 MNHNS, CDR2 SASEGT.

The chain links TRBV7-3 to TRBJ1-5; D not certain. Germline V CDR1 and CDR2: SGHTA, FQGTGA. V lost 5 bases and J lost 7, with 12 bases in between. This CDR3 region has 13 residues. The CDR3 DNA reads TGTGCCAGCAGCCACGGACGGGGACAGCCCCAGCATTTT. Amino acids: CASSHGRGQPQHF.

This clonotype was counted ten times or more. CDR3 residues: CASSSYQTYEQYF. The CDR3 DNA reads as TGTGCCAGCAGTTCCTACCAAACCTACGAGCAGTACTTC. The V and J genes are TRBV6-1 and TRBJ2-7; D remains unclear. Trimming cost V 5 bases and J 2 bases, with 10 bases left between them. Germline CDR1 and CDR2: MNHNS and SASEGT. The CDR3 loop spans 13 amino acids.

This clonotype was seen at least ten times. The gene calls are TRBV11-2 and TRBJ2-3; possible D gene TRBD1, 5 bases. V gave up 0 bases and J gave up 10 bases, with 8 bases separating them. The germline CDR1 and CDR2 sequences are SGHAT and FQNNGV. This CDR3 spans 12 amino acids. The CDR3: CASSLDRGPQYF. Here the CDR3 DNA reads TGTGCCAGCAGCTTAGATAGGGGCCCGCAGTATTTT.

This clonotype has a count of ten or more. The chain combines TRBV18 with TRBJ1-1; TRBD1 is a possible D gene (5 bases). This CDR3 is 14 amino acids long. Trimming took 2 bases from V and 4 from J, leaving 11 bases between them. The germline V gene has CDR1 KGHSH and CDR2 LQKENI. The CDR3 region is CASSPSRDGTEAFF. The CDR3 coding sequence is TGTGCCAGCTCACCAAGCAGGGATGGCACTGAAGCTTTCTTT.

The chain uses TRBV6-2 or TRBV6-3 and TRBJ2-1, with 13 bases that match TRBD2. Germline CDR1 is MNHEY and CDR2 is SVGEGT. V was pared by 6 bases and J by 7 bases, with 9 bases of the junction left unmatched. CDR3 length: 16 amino acids. Here the CDR3 DNA reads TGTGCCAGCAGAGCCGGACTAGCGGGAGATAGGAATGAGCAGTTCTTC. This sequence encodes CASRAGLAGDRNEQFF.

This clonotype was seen only a few times. J is TRBJ2-3 and V is TRBV7-3, with 12 bases that match TRBD2. Trimming at V came to 5 bases and at J to 5 bases, leaving 5 bases not matched to a gene. This CDR3 region has 15 residues. Germline CDR1 and CDR2: SGHTA and FQGTGA. The CDR3 DNA sequence: TGTGCCAGCAGCCCTAGCGGGGGGGCCCTAGATACGCAGTATTTT. Translated, it gives CASSPSGGALDTQYF.

The gene calls are TRBV5-1 and TRBJ2-6, with D perhaps matching TRBD1 or TRBD2 (5 bases each). The CDR3 extends over 16 amino acids. Deletions cut 4 bases from V and 4 bases from J, with 15 bases between. Per germline, CDR1 SGHRS and CDR2 YFSETQ. CDR3 residues: CASSEGWVSGANVLTF. For the CDR3, the DNA is TGCGCCAGCAGCGAGGGGTGGGTTTCCGGGGCCAACGTCCTGACTTTC.

This clonotype occurred many times. The chain employs TRBV7-2 and TRBJ2-5, with D perhaps assigned TRBD1 or TRBD2 (5 bases each). Germline-derived CDR1 and CDR2 are SGHTA and FQGNSA. The CDR3 is made up of 16 amino acids. The V and J ends lost 0 bases and 1 base respectively, with 12 bases between them. The CDR3 reads CASSLAVGGGQETQYF. Here the CDR3 DNA reads TGTGCCAGCAGCTTAGCGGTTGGGGGTGGCCAAGAGACCCAGTACTTC.

In its sample, this clonotype was seen a few times. This chain links TRBV6-2 or TRBV6-3 with TRBJ1-5; D ambiguous. Trimming took off 3 bases at V and 1 base at J, with 4 bases between the two ends. The CDR3 has 13 residues. Germline CDR1 is MNHEY and CDR2 is SVGEGT. CDR3 in amino acids: CASSYWSNQPQHF. For the CDR3, the DNA is TGTGCCAGCAGTTATTGGAGCAATCAGCCCCAGCATTTT.